This T cell receptor (beta chain) was found in a study of radiotherapy plus CTLA-4 blockade in lung cancer. The wider study: With approximately 30% of patients having disease control, objective responses were seen in about 19%.

Sequencing was performed with immunoSEQ multiplex PCR; in TCRdb, only in-frame clones are kept and a portion is missing. This repertoire shows some 92,000 clones, roughly 80% found once; its top ten account for approximately 3.7%. The J segment lost 2 bases and the V segment lost 7 bases, leaving 7 bases of the junction unmatched. In germline, CDR1 is SNHLY, CDR2 FYNNEI. The CDR3 is 15 residues long. Study observations and caveats: Some TCR clones had been derived from tumors. These clones expanded in peripheral blood after radiotherapy plus ipilimumab. Per reports, early blood T cell clone dynamics, plus interferon-beta, forecast response most strongly.

Ipilimumab-mediated CTLA-4 blockade plus focal radiation was given to patients having chemo-refractory metastatic non-small-cell lung cancer. In regard to this clone: Its antigen is still unknown.

This material consisted of peripheral blood, taken from a patient treated with radiotherapy plus ipilimumab. This TCR came from a human donor with non-small cell lung cancer who had a partial response to radiotherapy plus ipilimumab. The chain carries TRBV2 and TRBJ2-7, with 11 bases that match TRBD2. CDR3 residues: CASKKGTSGTYEQYF. CDR3 sequence (DNA): TGTGCCAGCAAGAAAGGGACTAGCGGAACCTACGAGCAGTACTTC.